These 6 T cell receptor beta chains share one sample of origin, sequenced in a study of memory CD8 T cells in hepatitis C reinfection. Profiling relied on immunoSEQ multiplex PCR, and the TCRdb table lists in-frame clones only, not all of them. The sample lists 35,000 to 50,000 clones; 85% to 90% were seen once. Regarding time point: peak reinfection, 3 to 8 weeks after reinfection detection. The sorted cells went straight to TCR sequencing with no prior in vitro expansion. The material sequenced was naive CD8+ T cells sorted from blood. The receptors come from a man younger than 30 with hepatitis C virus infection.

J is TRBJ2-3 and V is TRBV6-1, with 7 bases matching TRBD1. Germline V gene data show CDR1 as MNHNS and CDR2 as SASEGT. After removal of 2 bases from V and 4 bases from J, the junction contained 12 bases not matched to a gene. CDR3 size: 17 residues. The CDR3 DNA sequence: TGTGCCAGCAGTGAACGAAAGGGGGCAAGGATTGCAGATACGCAGTATTTT. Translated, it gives CASSERKGARIADTQYF.

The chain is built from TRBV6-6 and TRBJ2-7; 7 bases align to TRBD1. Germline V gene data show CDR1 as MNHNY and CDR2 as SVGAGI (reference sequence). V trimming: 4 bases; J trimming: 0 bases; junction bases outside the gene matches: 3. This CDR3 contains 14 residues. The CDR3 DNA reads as TGTGCCAGCAGTTCCCGGGACAGCTCCTACGAGCAGTACTTC. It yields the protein CASSSRDSSYEQYF.

CDR3 region: CASSIGGGETQYF. CDR3 coding DNA: TGTGCCAGTAGTATTGGGGGCGGGGAGACCCAGTACTTC. The chain carries TRBV19 and TRBJ2-5; weak D call: TRBD1 (6 bases). The CDR3 runs 13 residues. With 3 bases removed from V and 5 bases from J, the gap between germline ends came to 10 bases. Germline V lookup: CDR1 LNHDA, CDR2 SQIVND (reference sequence). The full variable domain, in which reference TRBV19 and TRBJ2-5 provide the parts outside the CDR3, is DGGITQSPKYLFRKEGQNVTLSCEQNLNHDAMYWYRQDPGQGLRLIYYSQIVNDFQKGDIAEGYSVSREKKESFPLTVTSAQKNPTAFYLCASSIGGGETQYFGPGTRLLVL.

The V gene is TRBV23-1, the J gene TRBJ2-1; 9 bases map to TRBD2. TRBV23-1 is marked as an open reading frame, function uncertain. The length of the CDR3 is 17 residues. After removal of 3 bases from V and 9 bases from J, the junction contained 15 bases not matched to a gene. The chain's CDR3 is CASSQIWASGVRREQFF. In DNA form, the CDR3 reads TGCGCCAGCAGTCAGATTTGGGCTAGCGGGGTTCGGCGTGAGCAGTTCTTC.

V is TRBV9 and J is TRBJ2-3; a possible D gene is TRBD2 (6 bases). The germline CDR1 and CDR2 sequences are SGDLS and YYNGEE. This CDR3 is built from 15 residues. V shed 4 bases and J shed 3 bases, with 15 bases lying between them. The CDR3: CASSIGASETDTQYF. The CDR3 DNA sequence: TGTGCCAGCAGCATCGGGGCTAGCGAGACAGATACGCAGTATTTT.

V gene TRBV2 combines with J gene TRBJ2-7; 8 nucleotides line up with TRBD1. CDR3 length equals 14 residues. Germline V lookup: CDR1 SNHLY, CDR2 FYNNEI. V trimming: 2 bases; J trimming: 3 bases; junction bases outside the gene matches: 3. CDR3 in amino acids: CASSEMDRVYEQYF. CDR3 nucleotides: TGTGCCAGCAGTGAAATGGACAGGGTCTACGAGCAGTACTTC.